The clone carrying this T cell receptor (beta chain) was observed at least ten times. The data originate from a study of T-cell reconstitution after alpha-beta-depleted transplantation in children. The CDR3 extends over 12 amino acids. Preparation of the TCRbeta library used unique molecular identifiers. TCRdb reprocessed the PCR reads with MiXCR, giving one entry per CDR3 protein. The sample holds 200,000 to 250,000 distinct CDR3 sequences; around 9.7% are singletons and the top ten take over 4.5%. The sample consisted of PBMCs from the stem cell graft donor, taken from the stem cell graft. This sequence was found in a human donor who donated a stem cell graft to a child with SCID. V gene TRBV21-1 combines with J gene TRBJ1-1; TRBD1 was called by the table and not checked on the DNA. TRBV21-1 has pseudogene status. The CDR3 spells CASSAPRGEAFF. DNA of the CDR3: TGTGCCAGCAGCGCGCCTAGGGGGGAAGCTTTCTTT.